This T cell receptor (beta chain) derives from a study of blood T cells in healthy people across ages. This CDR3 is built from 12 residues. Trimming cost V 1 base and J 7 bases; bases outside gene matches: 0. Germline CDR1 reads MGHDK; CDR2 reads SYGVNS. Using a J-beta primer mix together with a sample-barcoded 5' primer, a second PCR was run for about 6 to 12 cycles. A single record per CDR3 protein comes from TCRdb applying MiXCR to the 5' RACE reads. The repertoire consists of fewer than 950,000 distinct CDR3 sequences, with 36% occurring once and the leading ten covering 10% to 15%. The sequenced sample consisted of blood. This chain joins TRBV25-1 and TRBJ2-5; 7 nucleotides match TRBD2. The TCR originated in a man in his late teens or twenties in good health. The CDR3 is CASSEWEGTQYF. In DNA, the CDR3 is TGTGCCAGCAGTGAATGGGAGGGGACCCAGTACTTC.